Detailed here is one T cell receptor (beta chain). With 3 bases clipped from V and 3 bases from J, the junction kept 5 bases outside the gene matches. The CDR3 is 15 residues long. Germline CDR1 and CDR2: SEHNR and FQNEAQ (reference sequence). Per the authors' pipeline: Quantification of nucleated cells was approximated via reference gene primer amplification. Using immunoSEQ multiplex PCR, the repertoire was profiled, and TCRdb retains in-frame clones only, with some absent. The V and J calls and clone size are taken from that table; D and trimming were inferred from the DNA. The sample lists a few hundred thousand clones, approximately 80% seen once, with 6.5% to 8.5% in the top ten. The data derive from a study of blood T cell repertoires in COVID-19.

The rearrangement links TRBV7-9 to TRBJ2-7; TRBD2 aligns across 10 bases. This clonotype was obtained from a woman between 40 and 55 years old with acute COVID-19. Input material: PBMCs or T cells enriched from blood (not recorded which). CDR3 region: CASSFKGTSDYEQYF. CDR3 bases: TGTGCCAGCAGCTTTAAAGGGACTAGCGACTACGAGCAGTACTTC. Filled out from reference TRBV7-9 and TRBJ2-7, the complete variable domain reads DTGVSQNPRHKITKRGQNVTFRCDPISEHNRLYWYRQTLGQGPEFLTYFQNEAQLEKSRLLSDRFSAERPKGSFSTLEIQRTEQGDSAMYLCASSFKGTSDYEQYFGPGTRLTVT.